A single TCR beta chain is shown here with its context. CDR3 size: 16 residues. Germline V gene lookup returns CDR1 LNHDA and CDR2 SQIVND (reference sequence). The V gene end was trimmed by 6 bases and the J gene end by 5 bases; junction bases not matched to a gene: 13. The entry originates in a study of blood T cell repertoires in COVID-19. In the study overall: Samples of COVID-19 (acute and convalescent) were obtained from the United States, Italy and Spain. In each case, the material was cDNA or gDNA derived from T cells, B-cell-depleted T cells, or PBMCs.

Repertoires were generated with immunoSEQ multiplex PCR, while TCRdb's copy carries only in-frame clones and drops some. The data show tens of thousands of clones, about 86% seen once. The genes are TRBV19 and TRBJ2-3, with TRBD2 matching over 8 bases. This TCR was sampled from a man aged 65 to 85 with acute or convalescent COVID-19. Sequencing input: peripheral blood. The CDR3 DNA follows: TGTGCCAGTAGCCAAGGGACTAGTCGGGCCGGAGATACGCAGTATTTT. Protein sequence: CASSQGTSRAGDTQYF.